This T cell receptor (beta chain) was identified in a study of blood T cell repertoires in COVID-19. The overall study: Samples representing acute and convalescent COVID-19 were sourced from the United States, Italy and Spain. The analysed material was cDNA or gDNA that came from T cells, B-cell-depleted T cells, or PBMCs.

Cohort placement rested on clinical history that participants reported themselves. In the study's own analysis: Estimation of nucleated cell counts relied on the amplification of reference gene primers. TCRdb's copy holds only in-frame clones and misses some; the assay was immunoSEQ multiplex PCR. V and J calls and clone size are given by that table; D and trimming were obtained from the DNA. The sample yields approximately 65,000 clones, roughly 80% seen once. The sequence derives from a middle-aged woman with acute COVID-19. The sample was PBMCs or T cells enriched from blood (not recorded which).

The CDR3: CASEEGGRGNTEAFF. Written as DNA, the CDR3 is TGTGCCAGCGAGGAGGGGGGGCGCGGGAACACTGAAGCTTTCTTT. V usage is TRBV5-4 and J usage is TRBJ1-1; D may be TRBD1 (6 bases). Germline V CDR1 and CDR2: SGHNT, YYREEE (reference sequence). This CDR3 has 15 amino acids. V gave up 7 bases and J gave up 1 base, with 17 bases separating them. The full variable domain, its missing parts supplied by reference TRBV5-4 and TRBJ1-1, is ETGVTQSPTHLIKTRGQQVTLRCSSQSGHNTVSWYQQALGQGPQFIFQYYREEENGRGNFPPRFSGLQFPNYSSELNVNALELDDSALYLCASEEGGRGNTEAFFGQGTRLTVV.